The clone carrying this TCR beta chain was seen a handful of times. The antigen remains undetermined. CDR3 length: 17 amino acids. V lost 4 bases and J lost 1, with 16 bases in between. Construction of TCR beta libraries relied on iRepertoire HTBI primers and on Arm-PCR targeting CDR3 regions. TCRdb independently ran MiXCR on the multiplex PCR reads; one entry per CDR3 protein. The table shows hundreds of thousands of distinct CDR3 sequences, with around 17% occurring only once. Time point given: newly diagnosed GD, antithyroid drugs for less than 3 months. RNA isolated from PBMCs was used to make the TCR library. This entry comes from a study of regulatory T cells in long-lasting Graves disease. Study overall: Less than 3 months of antithyroid drugs had been taken by newly diagnosed Graves' patients. Findings and limits, study-wide: In persistent patients, shared public clonotypes (around 2,500) outnumbered those in new patients (about 1,000). Patients with persistent Graves' had lower TCR diversity than newly diagnosed patients.

This same sample was also taken into another study, of T cells in Graves' hyperthyroidism and ophthalmopathy. Per that study: RT-PCR in the first round (using the HTBI primer set) targeted the TCR CDR3.

This chain uses TRBV12-3 or TRBV12-4 with TRBJ2-2; D possibly corresponds to TRBD2 (5 bases). This sample comprised peripheral blood mononuclear cells (PBMCs), obtained at new diagnosis, from a patient treated with antithyroid drugs. The sequence came from a woman under 40 with Graves disease. This chain's CDR3 is CASSSIGLQKNTGELFF. CDR3 DNA: TGTGCCAGCAGTTCAATAGGACTCCAGAAGAACACCGGGGAGCTGTTTTTT.